This is a list of T cell receptor beta chains from one sample in a study of cytomegalovirus exposure and HLA in healthy donors. This table comes from immunoSEQ multiplex PCR, and its TCRdb copy is limited to in-frame clones, with some not included. Of roughly 54,000 clones in the sample, approximately 82% were seen once. Sequences were obtained from PBMCs. The receptors derive from a man aged 50-60 years in good health and CMV-seronegative. The CDR3 runs from the conserved cysteine through the conserved F or W. The D gene is left open where the match is weak. Only some rows state a clone size, as once, few, many or a class for expanded clones.

J gene	D gene	clone size	V gene	CDR3 DNA	CDR3 protein
TRBJ1-5	NA	NA	TRBV18	TGTGCCAGCAACCCAGGCCCTGGGCAGGATGATAATAGCAATCAGCCCCAGCATTTT	CASNPGPGQDDNSNQPQHF
TRBJ1-1	NA	few	TRBV19	TGTGCCAGTAGTATTCTAGGGAACACTGAAGCTTTCTTT	CASSILGNTEAFF
TRBJ1-3	NA	NA	TRBV4-2	TGTGCCAGCAGCCAAGAACCCTCGGCGGCCAGCTCTGGAAACACCATATATTTT	CASSQEPSAASSGNTIYF
TRBJ1-5	NA	once	TRBV7-6	TGTGCCAGCAGCTTAGTCTTCTATCGGAGGGTTACTCAGCCCCAGCATTTT	CASSLVFYRRVTQPQHF
TRBJ1-2	NA	NA	TRBV18	TGTGCCAGCTCTCCCGACAAAACACGGGAGCAAGGCTACACCTTC	CASSPDKTREQGYTF
TRBJ1-4	TRBD1	NA	TRBV7-2	TGTGCCAGCAGCCACGACAGGGTTAATGAAAAACTGTTTTTT	CASSHDRVNEKLFF
TRBJ1-4	NA	NA	TRBV7-6	TGTGCCAGCAGCTCAGACAGAGAAAATGAAAAACTGTTTTTT	CASSSDRENEKLFF
TRBJ2-2	NA	few	TRBV5-4	TGTGCCGCGGGGGTAGGGGGTCCCACCGGGGAGCTGTTTTTT	CAAGVGGPTGELFF
TRBJ1-1	NA	NA	TRBV11-3	TGTGCCAGCAGCCGAGACGGGAAGACTGAAGCTTTCTTT	CASSRDGKTEAFF
TRBJ2-3	TRBD2	few	TRBV13	TGTGCCAGCAGCTTAGGCGGGGGGGCCCCAGATACGCAGTATTTT	CASSLGGGAPDTQYF
TRBJ2-5	NA	NA	TRBV4-2	TGTGCCAGCAGCCAGCGATGGGACTCTCAAGAGACCCAGTACTTC	CASSQRWDSQETQYF
TRBJ2-7	NA	NA	TRBV6-5	TGTGCCAGCAGCCGCGACGGGTCCTACGAGCAGTACTTC	CASSRDGSYEQYF
TRBJ1-1	TRBD1	once	TRBV25-1	TGTGCCACCCGACAGGGGGCCCGAGTTGAAGCTTTCTTT	CATRQGARVEAFF
TRBJ1-2	NA	once	TRBV6-1	TGTGCCAGCAGGTCCGGGACACCCACTGACTATGGCTACACCTTC	CASRSGTPTDYGYTF
TRBJ1-5	TRBD1	NA	TRBV25-1	TGTGCCAGCAGTGGGGACAGGGGGACATATAGCAATCAGCCCCAGCATTTT	CASSGDRGTYSNQPQHF
TRBJ2-2	NA	NA	TRBV7-2	TGTGCCAGCACACGAGGGGGCGGGGAGCTGTTTTTT	CASTRGGGELFF
TRBJ2-1	NA	few	TRBV10-2	TGCGCCAGCAGTGAGTACGGGGGGCCCTACAATGAGCAGTTCTTC	CASSEYGGPYNEQFF
TRBJ2-1	TRBD1	NA	TRBV27	TGTGCCAGCAGTTTAGGACAGGGGTTCGACAATGAGCAGTTCTTC	CASSLGQGFDNEQFF
TRBJ2-1	TRBD1	NA	TRBV6-6	TGTGCCAGCACCCAGGGGACAGGGGGCTATGAGCAGTTCTTC	CASTQGTGGYEQFF
TRBJ2-2	TRBD2	once	TRBV6-6	TGTGCCAGCAGGCGAGGGACTAGCGGTCCCACCGGGGAGCTGTTTTTT	CASRRGTSGPTGELFF
TRBJ1-6	NA	once	TRBV7-2	TGTGCCAGCAGCTTAGAGCTTAACGTTAATTCACCCCTCCACTTT	CASSLELNVNSPLHF
TRBJ1-1	TRBD1	NA	TRBV6-6	TGTGCCAGCAGTTACCGAGGACAGGTTGACACTGAAGCTTTCTTT	CASSYRGQVDTEAFF
TRBJ2-1	NA	few	TRBV10-3	TGTGCCATCAGTCCAGGGGATGATCGCAATGAGCAGTTCTTC	CAISPGDDRNEQFF
TRBJ2-5	NA	NA	TRBV7-3	TGTGCCAGCTCTAGAGACCGGGGTGAGACCCAGTACTTC	CASSRDRGETQYF
TRBJ2-2	NA	few	TRBV6-5	TGTGCCAGCAGTTACATGACAGGCACCGGGGAGCTGTTTTTT	CASSYMTGTGELFF
TRBJ1-5	NA	NA	TRBV6-1	TGTGCCATTACGACAGGAATTTATAGCAATCAGCCCCAGCATTTT	CAITTGIYSNQPQHF
TRBJ2-6	NA	NA	TRBV5-1	TGCGCCACCAGCATAGAAGCGGCTGGGGCCAACGTCCTGACTTTC	CATSIEAAGANVLTF
TRBJ2-3	TRBD2	few	TRBV7-2	TGTGCCAGCAGCTTAACTAGCGGGGGAATCACAGATACGCAGTATTTT	CASSLTSGGITDTQYF
TRBJ1-3	NA	NA	TRBV18	TGTGCCACCGGAACAGGGCACACCATATATTTT	CATGTGHTIYF
TRBJ1-5	NA	NA	TRBV4-2	TGTGCCAGCAGCCAAGAGGGTGCGGGGGCTTATAGCAATCAGCCCCAGCATTTT	CASSQEGAGAYSNQPQHF
TRBJ1-2	NA	once	TRBV4-3	TGCGCCAGCAGCCAAGAAGGTCAGTCGGGAGGCTATGGCTACACCTTC	CASSQEGQSGGYGYTF
TRBJ1-3	NA	NA	TRBV25-1	TGTGCCAGCAGTGAACTTCCTGGAAACACCATATATTTT	CASSELPGNTIYF
TRBJ1-3	NA	few	TRBV6-5	TGTGCCAGCAGGGTCAGGACAGCTGGAAACACCATATATTTT	CASRVRTAGNTIYF
TRBJ2-7	NA	NA	TRBV5-1	TGCGCCAGCCTCGGCGAGGGCTCCTACGAGCAGTACTTC	CASLGEGSYEQYF
TRBJ2-7	NA	NA	TRBV25-1	TGTGCCAGCAGTGAATATCTGGAGTCCGAGCAGTACTTC	CASSEYLESEQYF
TRBJ2-2	NA	NA	TRBV30	TGTGCCTGGGGCTTCACGAACACCGGGGAGCTGTTTTTT	CAWGFTNTGELFF
TRBJ1-5	NA	NA	TRBV6-1	TGTGCCAGCAGTGGAAGGACAGTCGCCAGCAATCAGCCCCAGCATTTT	CASSGRTVASNQPQHF
TRBJ1-2	NA	NA	TRBV6-4	TGTGCCAGCAGTGACTCGTACAGGGCAAATGGCTACACCTTC	CASSDSYRANGYTF
TRBJ2-1	TRBD2	once	TRBV6-4	TGTGCCAGCAGTGACTCGAATAGCGGGGGGGCTCGGGAGCAGTTCTTC	CASSDSNSGGAREQFF
TRBJ2-1	TRBD2	NA	TRBV9	TGTGCCAGCAGCGAAAACCCTCTAGCGGGGCCTTACAATGAGCAGTTCTTC	CASSENPLAGPYNEQFF
TRBJ1-2	NA	NA	TRBV5-6	TGTGCCAGCAGCTTCCAGGGCCCGGATGGCTACACCTTC	CASSFQGPDGYTF
TRBJ1-1	TRBD1	NA	TRBV29-1	TGCAGCGGGGGACAGTGGAACACTGAAGCTTTCTTT	CSGGQWNTEAFF
TRBJ1-4	NA	NA	TRBV18	TGTGCCAGCTCACCCGGACAGACGGGAAATGAAAAACTGTTTTTT	CASSPGQTGNEKLFF
TRBJ2-7	NA	NA	TRBV6-1	TGTGCCAGCAGTGAAGCTGCAGGGGCAGGTTACGAGCAGTACTTC	CASSEAAGAGYEQYF
TRBJ2-5	TRBD2	NA	TRBV5-4	TGTGCCAGCTCCTTTGGCGGGGGGGCCGGAGAGACCCAGTACTTC	CASSFGGGAGETQYF
TRBJ1-1	TRBD1	NA	TRBV5-1	TGCGCCAGCAGCTTGCAAGACAGGGGCTTTACTGAAGCTTTCTTT	CASSLQDRGFTEAFF
TRBJ1-3	NA	NA	TRBV15	TGTGCCACCAGCAGGTCATCAGGTAGCTCTGGAAACACCATATATTTT	CATSRSSGSSGNTIYF
TRBJ2-3	TRBD2	NA	TRBV5-1	TGCGCCAGCAGCAACGGACTAGCGGGGGTCCCCGATACGCAGTATTTT	CASSNGLAGVPDTQYF
TRBJ2-2	TRBD2	once	TRBV5-4	TGTGCCAGCAGCTTGGGGACTAGGCGTACCGGGGAGCTGTTTTTT	CASSLGTRRTGELFF
TRBJ2-7	NA	NA	TRBV5-6	TGTGCCAGCACCAGGGCCCAATACGAGCAGTACTTC	CASTRAQYEQYF
TRBJ2-1	NA	NA	TRBV14	TGTGCCAGCAGCCAAAAACCCCCCAGGGTAGAAGAGCAGTTCTTC	CASSQKPPRVEEQFF
TRBJ2-4	NA	NA	TRBV4-1	TGCGCCAGCAGCCAAGTCCCCGGGGGAGCGGCCAAAAACATTCAGTACTTC	CASSQVPGGAAKNIQYF
TRBJ2-1	NA	NA	TRBV5-6	TGTGCCAGCAGCTTGGGGACTCACAATGAGCAGTTCTTC	CASSLGTHNEQFF
TRBJ2-7	TRBD1	NA	TRBV5-1	TGCGCCAGCAGCACGACAGGGTCCCCCTACGAGCAGTACTTC	CASSTTGSPYEQYF
TRBJ2-5	TRBD2	few	TRBV4-1	TGCGCCAGCAGCCAACGGGGCGGGGGGGCGGAGACCCAGTACTTC	CASSQRGGGAETQYF
TRBJ2-5	NA	once	TRBV5-4	TGTGCCAGCAGGGGGGCGCTTCAAGAGACCCAGTACTTC	CASRGALQETQYF
TRBJ2-7	TRBD1	NA	TRBV28	TGTGCCAGCAGGACAGGGGGTGGCTACGAGCAGTACTTC	CASRTGGGYEQYF